These 8 T cell receptor beta chains were all obtained from the same sample, sequenced in a study of graft-versus-host responses after intestinal transplantation. Which antigens these TCRs recognize remains unknown. Clones were sequenced by immunoSEQ multiplex PCR, and TCRdb holds only the in-frame ones, with some missing. The table has about 88,000 clones, approximately 94% seen once; the top ten hold roughly 0.17%. The sample was unstimulated CD4+ T cells sorted from spleen or lymph node cells, taken before transplant. The receptor set was obtained from a human donor who was the organ donor for an intestinal transplant.

This chain links TRBV9 with TRBJ1-3, with D tentatively TRBD1 (5 bases). Per germline, CDR1 SGDLS and CDR2 YYNGEE. The CDR3 length is 16 residues. Between the trimmed V and J ends, which lost 3 bases and 0 bases, there was a span of 13 bases. The CDR3 loop reads CASSAGQGYSGNTIYF. The CDR3 DNA reads as TGTGCCAGCAGCGCGGGGCAGGGCTACTCTGGAAACACCATATATTTT.

CDR3 sequence: CASYGGRNTEAFF. The CDR3 coding sequence is TGTGCCAGCTACGGGGGAAGGAACACTGAAGCTTTCTTT. This chain links TRBV18 with TRBJ1-1, with a possible D match to TRBD1 (5 bases). The CDR3 has 13 amino acids. Trimming removed 7 bases at V and 1 base at J, with 10 bases between. Germline CDR1 is KGHSH and CDR2 is LQKENI.

In this sample, this clone turned up once. This chain links TRBV28 with TRBJ1-1; no definite D call. V was shortened by 5 bases and J by 2 bases, with 6 bases between the two germline ends. Germline lookup yields CDR1 MDHEN and CDR2 SYDVKM. The CDR3 has 12 residues. CDR3 region: CASSVGNTEAFF. CDR3 sequence (DNA): TGTGCCAGCAGTGTGGGAAACACTGAAGCTTTCTTT.

The gene calls are TRBV2 and TRBJ2-5; D might be TRBD1 (6 bases). This CDR3 region has 14 residues. V lost 5 bases and J 5 bases, leaving 15 bases between the germline ends. Germline values: CDR1 SNHLY, CDR2 FYNNEI. The CDR3 sequence: CASSQWDTGETQYF. In DNA, the CDR3 is TGTGCCAGCAGTCAATGGGACACCGGGGAGACCCAGTACTTC.

This clone has a handful of counts. This chain uses TRBV11-2 with TRBJ2-7; D ambiguous. Germline V gene sequence: CDR1 SGHAT, CDR2 FQNNGV. This CDR3 contains 11 residues. V lost 1 base, J lost 4 bases, and 2 bases lay in between. The CDR3 coding sequence is TGTGCCAGCAGCTTAGTATACGAGCAGTACTTC. Residues: CASSLVYEQYF.

The rearrangement joins TRBV6-1 to TRBJ2-7; perhaps TRBD1 as D (6 bases). CDR3 length equals 14 residues. Germline lookup yields CDR1 MNHNS and CDR2 SASEGT. V lost 5 bases, J lost 4 bases, and 15 bases lay in between. In DNA, the CDR3 is TGTGCCAGCAGTTTTGGGACACGCTTGTACGAGCAGTACTTC. The encoded protein is CASSFGTRLYEQYF.

The CDR3 spells CASSDVARTETQYF. The DNA for the CDR3 is TGTGCCAGCAGCGATGTGGCTAGAACGGAGACCCAGTACTTC. The chain uses TRBV7-9 and TRBJ2-5; D remains ambiguous. The CDR3 totals 14 residues. V lost 5 bases to trimming and J lost 5 bases, with 15 bases between them. The germline gives CDR1 SEHNR, CDR2 FQNEAQ (reference sequence).

The chain uses TRBV7-9 and TRBJ1-3; the D is unclear. The CDR3 is 14 amino acids. From germline, CDR1 is SEHNR and CDR2 FQNEAQ (reference sequence). The V end lost 0 bases, the J end lost 3 bases, and 6 bases lay between the germline ends. The CDR3 region has the DNA TGTGCCAGCAGCTTAGCCGATTTTGGAAACACCATATATTTT. It codes for CASSLADFGNTIYF.